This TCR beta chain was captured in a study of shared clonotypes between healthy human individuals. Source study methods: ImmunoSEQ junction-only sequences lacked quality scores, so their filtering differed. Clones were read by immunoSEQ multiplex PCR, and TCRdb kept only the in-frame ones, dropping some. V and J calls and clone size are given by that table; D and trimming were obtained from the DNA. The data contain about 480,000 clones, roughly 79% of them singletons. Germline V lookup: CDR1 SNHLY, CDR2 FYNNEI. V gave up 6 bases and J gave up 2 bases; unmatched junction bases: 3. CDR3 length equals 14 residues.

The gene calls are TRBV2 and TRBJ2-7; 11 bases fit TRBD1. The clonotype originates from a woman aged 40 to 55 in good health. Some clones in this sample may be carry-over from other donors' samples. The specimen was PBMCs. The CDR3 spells CASRRDRGTYEQYF. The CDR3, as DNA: TGTGCCAGCAGACGGGACAGGGGGACCTACGAGCAGTACTTC.